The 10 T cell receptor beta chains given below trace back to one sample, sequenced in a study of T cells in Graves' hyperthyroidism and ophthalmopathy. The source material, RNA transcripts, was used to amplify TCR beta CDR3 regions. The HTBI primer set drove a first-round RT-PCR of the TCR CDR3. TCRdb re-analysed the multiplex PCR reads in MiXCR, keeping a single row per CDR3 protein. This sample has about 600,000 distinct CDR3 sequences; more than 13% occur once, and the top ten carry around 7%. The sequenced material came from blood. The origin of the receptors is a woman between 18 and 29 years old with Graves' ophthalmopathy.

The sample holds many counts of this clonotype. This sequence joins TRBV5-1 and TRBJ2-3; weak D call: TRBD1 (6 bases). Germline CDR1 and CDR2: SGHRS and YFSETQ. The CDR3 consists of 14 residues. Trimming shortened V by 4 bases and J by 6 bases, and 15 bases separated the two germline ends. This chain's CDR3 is CASSPSGAGDTQYF. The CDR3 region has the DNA TGCGCCAGCAGCCCATCAGGGGCCGGGGATACGCAGTATTTT.

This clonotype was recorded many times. Here the CDR3 DNA reads TGTGCCAGCAGCTTATCAATCAACTATGGCTACACCTTC. Its translation: CASSLSINYGYTF. J is TRBJ1-2 and V is TRBV7-2; no reliable D call. The CDR3 spans 13 residues. CDR1 SGHTA and CDR2 FQGNSA come from the germline V gene. V was cut by 2 bases and J by 2 bases, with 6 bases left in between.

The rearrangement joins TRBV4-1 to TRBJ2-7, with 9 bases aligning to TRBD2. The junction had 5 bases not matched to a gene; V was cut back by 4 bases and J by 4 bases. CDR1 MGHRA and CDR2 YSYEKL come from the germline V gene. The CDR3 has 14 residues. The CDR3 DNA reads TGCGCCAGCAGCCCTGGACTAGCGTGGTACGAGCAGTACTTC. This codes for CASSPGLAWYEQYF.

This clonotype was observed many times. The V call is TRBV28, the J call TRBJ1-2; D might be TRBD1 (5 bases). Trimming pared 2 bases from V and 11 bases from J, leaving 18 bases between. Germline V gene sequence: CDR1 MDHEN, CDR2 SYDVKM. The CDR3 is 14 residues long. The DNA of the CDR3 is TGTGCCAGCAGTTTAGCCAGGGCCCCTCGGGGTTACACCTTC. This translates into CASSLARAPRGYTF.

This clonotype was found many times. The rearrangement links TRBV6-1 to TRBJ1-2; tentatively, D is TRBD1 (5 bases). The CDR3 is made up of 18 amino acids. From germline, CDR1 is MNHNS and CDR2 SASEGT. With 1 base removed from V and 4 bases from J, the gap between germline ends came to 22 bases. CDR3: CASSEEAPTALGRYGYTF. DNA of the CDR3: TGTGCCAGCAGTGAAGAGGCACCGACAGCTCTAGGGCGCTATGGCTACACCTTC.

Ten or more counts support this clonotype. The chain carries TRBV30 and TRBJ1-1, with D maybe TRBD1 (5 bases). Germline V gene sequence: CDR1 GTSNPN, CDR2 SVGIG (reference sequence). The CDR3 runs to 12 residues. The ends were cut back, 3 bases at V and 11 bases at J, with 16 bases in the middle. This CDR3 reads CAWSPGTAHAFF. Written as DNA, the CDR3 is TGTGCCTGGAGCCCCGGGACGGCCCATGCTTTCTTT.

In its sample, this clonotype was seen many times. DNA of the CDR3: TGTGCCAGCAGCGTAGATCCGGATCCAAACTCCTACGAGCAGTACTTC. This sequence encodes CASSVDPDPNSYEQYF. The chain combines TRBV9 with TRBJ2-7, with no clear D. The CDR3 contains 16 residues. V was trimmed by 0 bases and J by 0 bases, leaving 13 bases between them. CDR1 is SGDLS and CDR2 is YYNGEE in the germline V gene.

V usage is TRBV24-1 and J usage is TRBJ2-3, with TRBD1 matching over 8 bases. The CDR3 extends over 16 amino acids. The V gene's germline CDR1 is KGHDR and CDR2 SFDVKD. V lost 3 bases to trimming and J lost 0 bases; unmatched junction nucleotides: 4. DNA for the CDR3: TGTGCCACCAGTGATCGGACAGGGAGAAGCACAGATACGCAGTATTTT. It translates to CATSDRTGRSTDTQYF.

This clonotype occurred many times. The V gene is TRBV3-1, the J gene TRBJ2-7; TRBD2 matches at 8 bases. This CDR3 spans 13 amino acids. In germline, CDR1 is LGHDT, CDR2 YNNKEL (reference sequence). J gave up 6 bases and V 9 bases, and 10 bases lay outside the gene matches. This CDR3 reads CASREGSATEQYF. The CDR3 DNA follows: TGTGCCAGTCGGGAGGGATCCGCTACCGAGCAGTACTTC.

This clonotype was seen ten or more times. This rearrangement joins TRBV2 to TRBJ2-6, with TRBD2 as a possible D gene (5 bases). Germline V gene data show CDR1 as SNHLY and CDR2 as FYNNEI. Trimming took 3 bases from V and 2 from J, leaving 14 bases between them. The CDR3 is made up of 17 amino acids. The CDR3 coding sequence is TGTGCCAGCAGTGAGAGGGTTCATAGGGCTGGGGCCAACGTCCTGACTTTC. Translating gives CASSERVHRAGANVLTF.